The 30 T cell receptor beta chains below come from one sample, sequenced in a study of blood T cell dynamics during melanoma immunotherapy. Profiling relied on immunoSEQ multiplex PCR, and the TCRdb table lists in-frame clones only, not all of them. The table records 10,000 or so clones, around 89% of them present only once. Specified time point: pre-treatment baseline. Material: blood, obtained from a patient treated with checkpoint blockade. The receptors come from a human donor with melanoma.

This clone was detected only once. This chain connects TRBV7-9 to TRBJ1-3; D may be TRBD1 (5 bases). The CDR3 has 15 residues. Per the germline V gene, CDR1 is SEHNR and CDR2 is FQNEAQ (reference sequence). Trimming removed 5 bases at V and 0 bases at J, with 11 bases between. CDR3 protein: CASSPTGTSGNTIYF. DNA for the CDR3: TGTGCCAGCAGCCCGACCGGGACCTCTGGAAACACCATATATTTT.

This clone was detected only once. This chain links TRBV6-1 with TRBJ2-1; TRBD2 is a possible D gene (7 bases). This CDR3 is built from 16 residues. Germline V gene sequence: CDR1 MNHNS, CDR2 SASEGT. V was cut by 4 bases and J by 3 bases, with 16 bases left in between. CDR3 amino acids: CASSGFRGGDYNEQFF. As DNA, the CDR3 is TGTGCCAGCAGTGGGTTTCGAGGGGGGGACTACAATGAGCAGTTCTTC.

The chain employs TRBV21-1 and TRBJ1-5. TRBV21-1 represents a pseudogene. CDR3 size: 17 residues. The CDR3 spells CASSKEVMGKRNQPQHF. CDR3 nucleotide sequence: TGTGCCAGCAGCAAAGAGGTAATGGGGAAACGCAATCAGCCCCAGCATTTT.

This chain connects TRBV4-1 to TRBJ2-1; D might be TRBD2 (6 bases). The germline V gene has CDR1 MGHRA and CDR2 YSYEKL. Trimming took 3 bases from V and 2 from J, leaving 17 bases between them. The length of the CDR3 is 17 residues. CDR3 residues: CASSQGDQRRAYNEQFF. CDR3 bases: TGCGCCAGCAGCCAGGGGGACCAGCGGAGGGCCTACAATGAGCAGTTCTTC.

The V gene is TRBV21-1, the J gene TRBJ1-2; TRBD1, the table's D call, was not compared with the DNA. TRBV21-1 corresponds to a pseudogene. The length of the CDR3 is 13 residues. The CDR3 nucleotides read TGTGCCGGGGAGAAGGAGGGGGCGCGGGGCTACACCTTC. This translates into CAGEKEGARGYTF.

J is TRBJ2-5 and V is TRBV29-1, with 7 positions matching TRBD2. CDR3 length: 14 amino acids. Per the germline V gene, CDR1 is SQVTM and CDR2 is ANQGSEA. The ends lost 3 bases at V and 2 bases at J; junction bases unmatched: 6. This chain's CDR3 is CSVDRGLLQETQYF. CDR3 DNA: TGCAGCGTTGATCGGGGACTACTACAAGAGACCCAGTACTTC.

This clone was seen a single time. The V call is TRBV19, the J call TRBJ2-1, with D possibly matching TRBD2 (6 bases). The germline V gene encodes CDR1 LNHDA and CDR2 SQIVND (reference sequence). Trimming stripped 5 bases from V and 7 bases from J, with 18 bases between. CDR3 size: 15 residues. DNA for the CDR3: TGTGCCAGTAGTTCCGAGACTAGTGCCCTGAATGAGCAGTTCTTC. Protein: CASSSETSALNEQFF.

The CDR3 loop reads CASRTGTSRKKLFF. The CDR3 region has the DNA TGTGCCAGCAGGACCGGGACATCCAGGAAAAAACTGTTTTTT. This chain connects TRBV6-5 to TRBJ1-4; D might be TRBD1 (6 bases). This CDR3 comprises 14 residues. Looked up from germline, CDR1 is MNHEY and CDR2 is SVGAGI. Trimming removed 6 bases at V and 9 bases at J, with 17 bases between.

V is TRBV21-1 and J is TRBJ2-7. TRBV21-1 is a recognized pseudogene. There are 9 residues in the CDR3. The DNA of the CDR3 is TGTGCCAGGCTCTACGAGCAGTACGTC. It encodes CARLYEQYV.

The genes are TRBV2 and TRBJ2-3; the D is unclear. The CDR3 length is 16 residues. The V end lost 5 bases, the J end lost 5 bases, and 20 bases lay between the germline ends. The germline gives CDR1 SNHLY, CDR2 FYNNEI. The CDR3: CASSRSAYLDKDTQYF. For the CDR3, the DNA is TGTGCCAGCAGTCGAAGCGCATACCTAGATAAAGATACGCAGTATTTT.

The V and J genes are TRBV29-1 and TRBJ1-1, with 9 bases identical to TRBD1. The CDR3 contains 13 residues. Losses at the gene ends were 6 bases for V and 3 bases for J; bases not matched to a gene: 5. Germline loops: CDR1 SQVTM, CDR2 ANQGSEA. CDR3 in DNA: TGCAGCGTATCGACAGGGGGAGACACTGAAGCTTTCTTT. It encodes CSVSTGGDTEAFF.

Only one count was recorded for this clone. The chain uses TRBV5-1 and TRBJ2-3, with a tentative D call TRBD2 (6 bases). The length of the CDR3 is 17 residues. Looked up from germline, CDR1 is SGHRS and CDR2 is YFSETQ. V was clipped by 4 bases and J by 0 bases, with 18 bases between them. The CDR3 reads CASSRPVGGTSTDTQYF. The DNA for the CDR3 is TGCGCCAGCAGCCGACCGGTTGGGGGGACTAGCACAGATACGCAGTATTTT.

The V and J genes are TRBV5-8 and TRBJ2-5; perhaps TRBD2 as D (7 bases). CDR1 and CDR2 from the germline V gene are SGHTS and YDEGEE. The ends were cut back, 4 bases at V and 3 bases at J, with 16 bases in the middle. The CDR3 length is 15 residues. CDR3 coding DNA: TGTGCCAGCAGCCTCCAAAGGGGGGGAGAAGAGACCCAGTACTTC. Translating it yields CASSLQRGGEETQYF. Full variable domain (rest looked up from reference TRBV5-8 and TRBJ2-5): EAGVTQSPTHLIKTRGQQATLRCSPISGHTSVYWYQQALGLGLQFLLWYDEGEERNRGNFPPRFSGRQFPNYSSELNVNALELEDSALYLCASSLQRGGEETQYFGPGTRLLVL.

J is TRBJ2-7 and V is TRBV29-1; the match to TRBD2 covers 10 bases. Per germline, CDR1 SQVTM and CDR2 ANQGSEA. CDR3 length: 15 residues. Germline trimming cut 0 bases from V and 4 bases from J; bases unmatched to any gene: 6. The CDR3 DNA reads as TGCAGCGTTGAAGATCCTAGCGGGGGACTGTACGAGCAGTACTTC. The encoded protein is CSVEDPSGGLYEQYF.

In its sample, this clone was seen a few times. This same CDR3 is encoded by further DNA sequences in the sample. The genes are TRBV19 and TRBJ2-5, with D tentatively TRBD2 (5 bases). CDR1 and CDR2 (germline): LNHDA, SQIVND (reference sequence). The CDR3 contains 12 residues. Deletions cut 8 bases from V and 4 bases from J, with 11 bases between. CDR3 amino acids: CASRQAGETQYF. The CDR3, as DNA: TGTGCCAGTCGCCAGGCGGGAGAGACCCAGTACTTC.

The chain has TRBV19 and TRBJ2-7; D uncertain. V gave up 1 base and J gave up 10 bases, with 5 bases separating them. Germline V gene data show CDR1 as LNHDA and CDR2 as SQIVND (reference sequence). The CDR3 has 10 amino acids. The CDR3 DNA reads TGTGCCAGTAGTATAGGGTTCCAGTACGTC. Residues: CASSIGFQYV.

The table lists this clone with a few counts. The chain is built from TRBV19 and TRBJ1-1, with no clear D. Germline V gene data show CDR1 as LNHDA and CDR2 as SQIVND (reference sequence). The CDR3 contains 17 residues. V was clipped by 0 bases and J by 2 bases, with 16 bases between them. This chain's CDR3 is CASSIDLWQRINTEAFF. DNA for the CDR3: TGTGCCAGTAGTATAGATCTATGGCAGCGTATCAACACTGAAGCTTTCTTT.

The chain combines TRBV6-5 with TRBJ2-5; D is uncertain. The CDR3 sequence is 15 residues long. Per the germline V gene, CDR1 is MNHEY and CDR2 is SVGAGI. V was trimmed by 4 bases and J by 3 bases, leaving 15 bases between them. The CDR3, as DNA: TGTGCCAGCAGTTCCGGAAGTCTCCCGGAAGAGACCCAGTACTTC. It codes for CASSSGSLPEETQYF.

The gene calls are TRBV27 and TRBJ2-7, with D perhaps matching TRBD1 (6 bases). Trimming shortened V by 4 bases and J by 3 bases, and 13 bases separated the two germline ends. The CDR3 runs to 14 residues. Germline-derived CDR1 and CDR2 are MNHEY and SMNVEV (reference sequence). For the CDR3, the DNA is TGTGCCAGCAGTTGGACCACAGGGAACTACGAGCAGTACGTC. Its protein product is CASSWTTGNYEQYV.

The J gene is TRBJ2-3, the V gene TRBV9; TRBD1 agrees at 8 bases. Trimming cost V 4 bases and J 2 bases; bases outside gene matches: 9. The germline V gene has CDR1 SGDLS and CDR2 YYNGEE. The CDR3 is 16 residues long. The DNA of the CDR3 is TGTGCCAGCAGCCCCACCCCAGGGGGCGTCACAGATACGCAGTATTTT. This translates into CASSPTPGGVTDTQYF.

This chain uses TRBV19 with TRBJ2-2; maybe TRBD2 (6 bases). The CDR3 is made up of 14 amino acids. Germline V gene lookup returns CDR1 LNHDA and CDR2 SQIVND (reference sequence). V lost 6 bases and J 7 bases, leaving 15 bases between the germline ends. CDR3 sequence: CASSTGRMGGELFF. CDR3 nucleotides: TGTGCCAGTAGCACGGGGAGGATGGGCGGGGAGCTGTTTTTT.

The V call is TRBV18, the J call TRBJ2-5, with D maybe TRBD2 (6 bases). CDR1 is KGHSH, CDR2 LQKENI, per germline. V was shortened by 3 bases and J by 2 bases, with 10 bases between the two germline ends. The CDR3 is 14 residues long. The chain's CDR3 is CASSPLAPQETQYF. The DNA for the CDR3 is TGTGCCAGCTCACCGCTAGCGCCACAAGAGACCCAGTACTTC.

This clone has just one count. The chain couples TRBV12-5 to TRBJ2-4; TRBD2 aligns across 13 bases. V lost 2 bases, J lost 3 bases, and 7 bases stayed unmatched. CDR1 and CDR2 (germline): LGHNT, FRNRAP. There are 18 residues in the CDR3. For the CDR3, the DNA is TGTGCTAGTGGTTTGTTTTACGGACTAGCGGGAGACAAAAACATTCAGTACTTC. Residues: CASGLFYGLAGDKNIQYF.

The V gene is TRBV5-1, the J gene TRBJ2-3; possible D gene TRBD2, 5 bases. Germline V lookup: CDR1 SGHRS, CDR2 YFSETQ. CDR3 length: 15 residues. V dropped 1 base and J dropped 3 bases, with 12 bases sitting between them. CDR3 amino acids: CASSLNGIPTDTQYF. CDR3 nucleotides: TGCGCCAGCAGCTTGAACGGGATCCCGACAGATACGCAGTATTTT.

The rearrangement links TRBV4-1 to TRBJ2-5, with TRBD2 identical over 10 bases. TRBJ2-7 explains the end of the DNA better; the J call may be wrong. CDR3 size: 16 residues. Per the germline V gene, CDR1 is MGHRA and CDR2 is YSYEKL. The CDR3 DNA is TGCGCCAGCAGCCAAACTCTAGCGGGGGTTACCTACGAGCAGTACTTC. Protein product: CASSQTLAGVTYEQYF.

This chain joins TRBV5-4 and TRBJ1-1; 8 bases are shared with TRBD1. The CDR3 has 16 residues. Germline trimming cut 4 bases from V and 2 bases from J; bases unmatched to any gene: 10. Germline V lookup: CDR1 SGHNT, CDR2 YYREEE (reference sequence). The CDR3: CASSERQGAGNTEAFF. The CDR3 region has the DNA TGTGCCAGCAGCGAAAGGCAGGGGGCCGGAAACACTGAAGCTTTCTTT.

This chain links TRBV5-6 with TRBJ2-2; maybe TRBD2 (6 bases). CDR3 size: 15 residues. Germline V gene data show CDR1 as SGHDT and CDR2 as YYEEEE. Between the trimmed V and J ends, which lost 0 bases and 1 base, there was a span of 7 bases. The CDR3 loop is CASSLGRGNTGELFF. DNA of the CDR3: TGTGCCAGCAGCTTGGGGCGGGGGAACACCGGGGAGCTGTTTTTT.

The rearrangement links TRBV27 to TRBJ2-1; D not certain. Germline V lookup: CDR1 MNHEY, CDR2 SMNVEV (reference sequence). Trimming shortened V by 5 bases and J by 0 bases, and 11 bases separated the two germline ends. This CDR3 is 15 amino acids long. The CDR3 DNA is TGTGCCAGCAGTACACAGAAATCCTCCTACAATGAGCAGTTCTTC. Its translation: CASSTQKSSYNEQFF.

The chain joins TRBV7-9 to TRBJ2-3, with 8 bases aligning to TRBD2. CDR3 size: 13 residues. Germline V gene sequence: CDR1 SEHNR, CDR2 FQNEAQ (reference sequence). V dropped 7 bases and J dropped 9; count of bases not matched to a gene: 9. The CDR3 loop reads CASTSPGGGTQYF. DNA for the CDR3: TGTGCCAGCACCTCCCCCGGGGGGGGGACGCAGTATTTT.

The V and J genes are TRBV5-4 and TRBJ2-7; 9 bases align to TRBD1. V was clipped by 5 bases and J by 2 bases; unmatched bases: 5. There are 14 residues in the CDR3. Germline CDR1 and CDR2: SGHNT and YYREEE (reference sequence). The CDR3 DNA is TGTGCCAGCAGGACGGGACAGGGAACCTACGAGCAGTACTTC. Its translation: CASRTGQGTYEQYF. The whole variable domain, remainder taken from reference TRBV5-4 and TRBJ2-7, is ETGVTQSPTHLIKTRGQQVTLRCSSQSGHNTVSWYQQALGQGPQFIFQYYREEENGRGNFPPRFSGLQFPNYSSELNVNALELDDSALYLCASRTGQGTYEQYFGPGTRLTVT.